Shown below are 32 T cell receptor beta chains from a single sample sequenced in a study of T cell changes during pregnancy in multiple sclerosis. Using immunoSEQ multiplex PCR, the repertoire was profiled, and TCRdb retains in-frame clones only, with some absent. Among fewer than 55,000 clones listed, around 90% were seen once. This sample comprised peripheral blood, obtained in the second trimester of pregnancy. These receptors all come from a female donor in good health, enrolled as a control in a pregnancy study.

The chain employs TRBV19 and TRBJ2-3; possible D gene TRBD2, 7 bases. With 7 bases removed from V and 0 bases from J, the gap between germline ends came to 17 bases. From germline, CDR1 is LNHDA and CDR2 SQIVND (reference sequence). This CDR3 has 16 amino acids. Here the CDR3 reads CASTPGWGGSTDTQYF. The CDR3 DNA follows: TGTGCCAGTACCCCCGGGTGGGGGGGCAGCACAGATACGCAGTATTTT.

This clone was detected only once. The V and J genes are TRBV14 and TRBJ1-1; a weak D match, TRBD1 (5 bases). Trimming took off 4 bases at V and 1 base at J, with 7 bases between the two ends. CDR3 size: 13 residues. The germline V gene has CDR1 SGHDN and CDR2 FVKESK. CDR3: CASSRGENTEAFF. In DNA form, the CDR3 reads TGTGCCAGCAGCCGGGGGGAGAACACTGAAGCTTTCTTT.

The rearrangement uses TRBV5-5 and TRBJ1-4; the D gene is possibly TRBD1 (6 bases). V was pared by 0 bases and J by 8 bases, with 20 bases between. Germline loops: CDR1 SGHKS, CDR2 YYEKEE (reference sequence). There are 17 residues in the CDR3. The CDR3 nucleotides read TGTGCCAGCAGCTTGGGAGTTCAGGGGAGGGTCGGAGAAAAACTGTTTTTT. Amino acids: CASSLGVQGRVGEKLFF.

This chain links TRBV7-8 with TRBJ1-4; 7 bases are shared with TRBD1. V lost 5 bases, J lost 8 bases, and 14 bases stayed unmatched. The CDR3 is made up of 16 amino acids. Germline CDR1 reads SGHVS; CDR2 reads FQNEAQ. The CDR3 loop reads CASSPRATPQGEKLFF. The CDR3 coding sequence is TGTGCCAGCAGCCCCCGCGCCACACCACAGGGGGAAAAACTGTTTTTT.

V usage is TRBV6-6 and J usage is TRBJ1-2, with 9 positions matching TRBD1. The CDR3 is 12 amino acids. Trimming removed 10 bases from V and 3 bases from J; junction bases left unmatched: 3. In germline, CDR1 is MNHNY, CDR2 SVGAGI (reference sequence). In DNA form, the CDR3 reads TGTGCCACCAGGACAGGGGACTATGGCTACACCTTC. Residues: CATRTGDYGYTF.

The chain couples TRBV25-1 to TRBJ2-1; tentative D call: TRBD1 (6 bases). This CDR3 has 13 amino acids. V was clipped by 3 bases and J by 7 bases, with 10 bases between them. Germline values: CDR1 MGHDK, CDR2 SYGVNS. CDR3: CASSDWTVNEQFF. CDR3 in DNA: TGTGCCAGCAGTGATTGGACAGTTAATGAGCAGTTCTTC.

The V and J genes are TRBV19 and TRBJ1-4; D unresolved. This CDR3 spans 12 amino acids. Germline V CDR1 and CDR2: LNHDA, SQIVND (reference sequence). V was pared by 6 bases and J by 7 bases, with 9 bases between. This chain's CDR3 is CASSQQTEKLFF. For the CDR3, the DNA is TGTGCCAGTAGCCAACAGACTGAAAAACTGTTTTTT. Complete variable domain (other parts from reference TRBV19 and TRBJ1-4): DGGITQSPKYLFRKEGQNVTLSCEQNLNHDAMYWYRQDPGQGLRLIYYSQIVNDFQKGDIAEGYSVSREKKESFPLTVTSAQKNPTAFYLCASSQQTEKLFFGSGTQLSVL.

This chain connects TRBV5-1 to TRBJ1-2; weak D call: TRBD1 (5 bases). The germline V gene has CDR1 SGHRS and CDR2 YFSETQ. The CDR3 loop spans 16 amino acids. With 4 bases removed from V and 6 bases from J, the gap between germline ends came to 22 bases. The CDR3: CASSPVPGLKGDGYTF. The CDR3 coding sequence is TGCGCCAGCAGCCCCGTCCCGGGACTTAAAGGGGATGGCTACACCTTC.

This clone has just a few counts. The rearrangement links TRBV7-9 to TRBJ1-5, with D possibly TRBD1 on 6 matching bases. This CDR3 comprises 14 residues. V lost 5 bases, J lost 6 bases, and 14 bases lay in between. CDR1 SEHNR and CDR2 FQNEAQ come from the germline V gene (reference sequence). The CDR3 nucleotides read TGTGCCAGCAGCCCAGCAGGGGTCGGTCAGCCCCAGCATTTT. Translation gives CASSPAGVGQPQHF. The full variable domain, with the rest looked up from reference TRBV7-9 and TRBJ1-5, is DTGVSQNPRHKITKRGQNVTFRCDPISEHNRLYWYRQTLGQGPEFLTYFQNEAQLEKSRLLSDRFSAERPKGSFSTLEIQRTEQGDSAMYLCASSPAGVGQPQHFGDGTRLSIL.

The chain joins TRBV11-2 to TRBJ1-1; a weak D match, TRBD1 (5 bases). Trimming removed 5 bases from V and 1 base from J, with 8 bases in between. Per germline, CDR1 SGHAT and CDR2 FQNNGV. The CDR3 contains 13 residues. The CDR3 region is CASSQQENTEAFF. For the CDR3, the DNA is TGTGCCAGCAGCCAACAGGAGAACACTGAAGCTTTCTTT.

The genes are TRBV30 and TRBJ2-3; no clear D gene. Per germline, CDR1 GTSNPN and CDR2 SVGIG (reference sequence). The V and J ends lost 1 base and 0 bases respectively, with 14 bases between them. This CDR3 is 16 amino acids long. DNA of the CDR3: TGTGCCTGGAGTGGCCGACAAGCAGCCAGCACAGATACGCAGTATTTT. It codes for CAWSGRQAASTDTQYF.

The CDR3 protein is CSATSDRVRFF. The DNA for the CDR3 is TGCAGTGCTACTAGCGACAGGGTTCGGTTTTTT. This chain joins TRBV20-1 and TRBJ1-4, with 7 bases fitting TRBD1. J gave up 16 bases and V 4 bases, and 9 bases lay outside the gene matches. CDR1 DFQATT and CDR2 SNEGSKA come from the germline V gene (reference sequence). CDR3 size: 11 residues.

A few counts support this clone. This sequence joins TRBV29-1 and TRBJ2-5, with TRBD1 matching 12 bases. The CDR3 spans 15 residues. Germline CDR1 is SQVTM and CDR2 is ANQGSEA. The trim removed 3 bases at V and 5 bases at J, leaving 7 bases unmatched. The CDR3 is CSVDMGQGAGETQYF. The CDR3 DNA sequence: TGCAGCGTTGATATGGGACAGGGGGCGGGGGAGACCCAGTACTTC.

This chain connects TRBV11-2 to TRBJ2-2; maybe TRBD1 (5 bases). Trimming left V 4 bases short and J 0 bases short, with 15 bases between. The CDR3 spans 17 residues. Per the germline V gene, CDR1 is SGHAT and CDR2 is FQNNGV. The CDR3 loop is CASSSIRQFSNTGELFF. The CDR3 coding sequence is TGTGCCAGCAGCTCTATTAGACAGTTTTCGAACACCGGGGAGCTGTTTTTT.

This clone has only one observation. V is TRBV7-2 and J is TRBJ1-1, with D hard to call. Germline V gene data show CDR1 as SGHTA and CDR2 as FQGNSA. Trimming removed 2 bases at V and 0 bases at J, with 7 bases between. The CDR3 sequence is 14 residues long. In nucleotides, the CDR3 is TGTGCCAGCAGCTTAATGGGCTTGAACACTGAAGCTTTCTTT. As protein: CASSLMGLNTEAFF.

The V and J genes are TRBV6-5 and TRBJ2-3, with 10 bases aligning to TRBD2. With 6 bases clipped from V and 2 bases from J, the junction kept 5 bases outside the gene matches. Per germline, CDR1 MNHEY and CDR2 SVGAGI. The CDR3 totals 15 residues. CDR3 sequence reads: CASRTGTSDTDTQYF. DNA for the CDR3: TGTGCCAGCAGAACCGGGACTAGCGACACAGATACGCAGTATTTT.

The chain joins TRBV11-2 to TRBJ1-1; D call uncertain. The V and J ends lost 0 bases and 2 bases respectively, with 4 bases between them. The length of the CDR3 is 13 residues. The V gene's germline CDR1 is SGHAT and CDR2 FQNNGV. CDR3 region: CASSLDRNTEAFF. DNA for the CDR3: TGTGCCAGCAGCTTAGATCGTAACACTGAAGCTTTCTTT.

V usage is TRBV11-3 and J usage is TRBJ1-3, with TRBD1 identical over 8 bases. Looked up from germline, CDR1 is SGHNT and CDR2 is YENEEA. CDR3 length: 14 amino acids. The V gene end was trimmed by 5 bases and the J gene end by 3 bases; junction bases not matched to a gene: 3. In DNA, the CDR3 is TGTGCCAGCAGCCAGGGGGCAGGTGGAAACACCATATATTTT. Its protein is CASSQGAGGNTIYF. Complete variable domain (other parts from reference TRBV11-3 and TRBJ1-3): EAGVVQSPRYKIIEKKQPVAFWCNPISGHNTLYWYLQNLGQGPELLIRYENEEAVDDSQLPKDRFSAERLKGVDSTLKIQPAELGDSAVYLCASSQGAGGNTIYFGEGSWLTVV.

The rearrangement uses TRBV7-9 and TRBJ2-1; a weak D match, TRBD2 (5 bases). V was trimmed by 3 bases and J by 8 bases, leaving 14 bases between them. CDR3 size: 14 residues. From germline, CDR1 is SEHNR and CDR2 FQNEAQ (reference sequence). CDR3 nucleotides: TGTGCCAGCAGCTTCGGGCTAGCCGGCCATGAGCAGTTCTTC. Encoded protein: CASSFGLAGHEQFF.

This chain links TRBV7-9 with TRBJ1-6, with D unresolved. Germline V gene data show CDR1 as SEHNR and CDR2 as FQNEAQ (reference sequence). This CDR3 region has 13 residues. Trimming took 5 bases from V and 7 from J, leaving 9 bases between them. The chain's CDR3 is CASSPLRNSPLHF. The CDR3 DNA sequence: TGTGCCAGCAGCCCACTAAGGAATTCACCCCTCCACTTT.

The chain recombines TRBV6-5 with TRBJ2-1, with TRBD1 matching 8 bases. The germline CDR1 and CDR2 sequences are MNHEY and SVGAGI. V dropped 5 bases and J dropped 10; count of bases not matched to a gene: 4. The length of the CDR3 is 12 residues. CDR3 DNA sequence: TGTGCCAGCAGTACGACAGGGGCCGAGCAGTTCTTC. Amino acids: CASSTTGAEQFF.

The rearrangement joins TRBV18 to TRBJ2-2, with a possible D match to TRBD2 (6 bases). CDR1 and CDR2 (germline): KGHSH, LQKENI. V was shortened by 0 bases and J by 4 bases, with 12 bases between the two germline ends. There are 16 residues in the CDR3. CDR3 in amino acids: CASSPPGTASTGELFF. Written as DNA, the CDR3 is TGTGCCAGCTCACCACCGGGGACTGCGTCCACCGGGGAGCTGTTTTTT.

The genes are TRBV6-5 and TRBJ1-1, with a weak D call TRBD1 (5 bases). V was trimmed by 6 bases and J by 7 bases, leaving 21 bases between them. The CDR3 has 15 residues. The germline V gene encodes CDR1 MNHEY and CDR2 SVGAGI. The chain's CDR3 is CASRAGGGVKGEAFF. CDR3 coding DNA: TGTGCCAGCAGAGCTGGTGGGGGGGTTAAGGGTGAAGCTTTCTTT.

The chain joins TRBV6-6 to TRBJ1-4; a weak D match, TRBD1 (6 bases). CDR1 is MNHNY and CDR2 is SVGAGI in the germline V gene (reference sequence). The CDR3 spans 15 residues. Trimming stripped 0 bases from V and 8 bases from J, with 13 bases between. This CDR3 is CASSYSKGRGEKLFF. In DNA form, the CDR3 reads TGTGCCAGCAGTTACTCGAAGGGGAGGGGGGAAAAACTGTTTTTT.

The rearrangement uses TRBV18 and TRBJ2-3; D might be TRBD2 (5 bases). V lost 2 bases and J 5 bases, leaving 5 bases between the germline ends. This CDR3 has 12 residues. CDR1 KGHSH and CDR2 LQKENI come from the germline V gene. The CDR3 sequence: CASSPEGDTQYF. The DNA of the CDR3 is TGTGCCAGCTCACCAGAGGGAGATACGCAGTATTTT.

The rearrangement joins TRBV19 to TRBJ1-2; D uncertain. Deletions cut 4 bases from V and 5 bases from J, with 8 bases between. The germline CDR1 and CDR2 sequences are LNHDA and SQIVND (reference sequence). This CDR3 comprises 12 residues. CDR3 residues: CASSTRDYGYTF. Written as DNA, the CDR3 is TGTGCCAGTAGTACCCGGGATTATGGCTACACCTTC.

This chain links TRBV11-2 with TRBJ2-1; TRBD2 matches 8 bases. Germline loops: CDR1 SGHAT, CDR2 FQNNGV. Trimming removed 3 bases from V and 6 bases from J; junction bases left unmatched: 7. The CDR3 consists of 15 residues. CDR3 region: CASSFAGGAPNEQFF. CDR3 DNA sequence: TGTGCCAGCAGCTTTGCGGGGGGTGCCCCCAATGAGCAGTTCTTC.

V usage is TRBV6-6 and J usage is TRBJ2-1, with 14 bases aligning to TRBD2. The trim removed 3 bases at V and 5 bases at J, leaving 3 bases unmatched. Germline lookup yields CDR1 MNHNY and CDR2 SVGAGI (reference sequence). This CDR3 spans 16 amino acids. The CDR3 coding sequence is TGTGCCAGCAGTTATAGACTAGCGGGAGGGCACAATGAGCAGTTCTTC. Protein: CASSYRLAGGHNEQFF.

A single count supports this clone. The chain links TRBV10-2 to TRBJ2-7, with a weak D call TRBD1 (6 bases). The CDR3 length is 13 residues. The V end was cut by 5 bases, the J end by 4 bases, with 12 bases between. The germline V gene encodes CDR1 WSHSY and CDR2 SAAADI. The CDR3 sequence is CASSNGQGYEQYF. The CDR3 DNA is TGCGCCAGCAGTAACGGGCAGGGGTACGAGCAGTACTTC.

This chain's CDR3 is CASGLGTGLNEQFF. The CDR3 DNA reads as TGTGCTAGTGGTTTGGGGACAGGGTTGAATGAGCAGTTCTTC. V usage is TRBV12-5 and J usage is TRBJ2-1, with 8 bases that match TRBD1. V trimming: 1 base; J trimming: 7 bases; junction bases outside the gene matches: 3. Germline CDR1 LGHNT, CDR2 FRNRAP. CDR3 size: 14 residues.

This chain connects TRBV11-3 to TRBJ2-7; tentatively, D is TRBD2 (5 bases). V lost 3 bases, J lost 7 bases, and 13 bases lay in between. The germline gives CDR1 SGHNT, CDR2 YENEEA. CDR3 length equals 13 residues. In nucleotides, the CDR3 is TGTGCCAGCAGCTTGCGGAGAGGGTCGGAGCAGTACTTC. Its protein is CASSLRRGSEQYF.

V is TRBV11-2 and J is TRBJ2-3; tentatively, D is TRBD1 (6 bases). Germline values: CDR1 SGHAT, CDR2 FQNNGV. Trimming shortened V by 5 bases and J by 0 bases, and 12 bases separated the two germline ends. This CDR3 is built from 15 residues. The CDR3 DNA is TGTGCCAGCAGCCCTAGACAGGCTAGCACAGATACGCAGTATTTT. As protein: CASSPRQASTDTQYF.